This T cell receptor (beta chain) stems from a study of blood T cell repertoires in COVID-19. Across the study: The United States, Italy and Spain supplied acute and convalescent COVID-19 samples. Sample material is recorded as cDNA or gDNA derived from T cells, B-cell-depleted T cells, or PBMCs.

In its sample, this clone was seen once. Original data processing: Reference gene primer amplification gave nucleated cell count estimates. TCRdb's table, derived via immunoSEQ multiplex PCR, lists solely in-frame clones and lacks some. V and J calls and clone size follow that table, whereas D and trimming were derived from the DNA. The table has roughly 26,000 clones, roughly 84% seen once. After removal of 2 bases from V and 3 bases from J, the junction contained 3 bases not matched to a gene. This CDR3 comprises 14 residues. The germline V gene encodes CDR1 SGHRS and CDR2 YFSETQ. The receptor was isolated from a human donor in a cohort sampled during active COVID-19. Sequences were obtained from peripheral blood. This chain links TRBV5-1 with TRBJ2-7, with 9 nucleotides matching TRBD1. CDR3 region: CASSFGDRDYEQYF. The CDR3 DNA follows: TGCGCCAGCAGCTTCGGGGACAGGGACTACGAGCAGTACTTC.